These 16 T cell receptor beta chains were all obtained from the same sample, sequenced in a study of T cells in Graves' hyperthyroidism and ophthalmopathy. TCR beta CDR3 sequences were amplified from RNA transcripts. The study used the HTBI primer set for a first-round RT-PCR of the TCR CDR3. Using its own MiXCR run on the multiplex PCR reads, TCRdb lists one record per CDR3 protein. Of around 420,000 distinct CDR3 sequences in the sample, 12% to 15% were seen once. What was sequenced was blood. Receptors were obtained from a woman between 18 and 30 years old with Graves' hyperthyroidism.

On this clonotype: Possible read error: a much larger clone is one base away. The rearrangement joins TRBV11-2 to TRBJ2-3; D not resolved. This CDR3 is built from 13 residues. CDR1 is SGHAT, CDR2 FQNNGV, per germline. V lost 5 bases, J lost 9 bases, and 15 bases lay in between. This CDR3 is CASSPSMDWTQYF. The CDR3 DNA follows: TGTGCCAGCAGCCCAAGTATGGATTGGACGCAGTATTTT.

This rearrangement joins TRBV7-9 to TRBJ2-7, with 7 bases identical to TRBD1. The CDR3 is made up of 14 amino acids. V dropped 5 bases and J dropped 2; count of bases not matched to a gene: 6. In germline, CDR1 is SEHNR, CDR2 FQNEAQ (reference sequence). CDR3 nucleotide sequence: TGTGCCAGCAGCCCGGACAGGTTAGCCTACGAGCAGTACTTC. Translation: CASSPDRLAYEQYF. Full variable domain (missing parts from reference TRBV7-9 and TRBJ2-7): DTGVSQNPRHKITKRGQNVTFRCDPISEHNRLYWYRQTLGQGPEFLTYFQNEAQLEKSRLLSDRFSAERPKGSFSTLEIQRTEQGDSAMYLCASSPDRLAYEQYFGPGTRLTVT.

The J gene is TRBJ1-5, the V gene TRBV19; D unclear. CDR1 is LNHDA and CDR2 is SQIVND in the germline V gene (reference sequence). The ends were cut back, 4 bases at V and 5 bases at J, with 12 bases in the middle. This CDR3 has 14 amino acids. As DNA, the CDR3 is TGTGCCAGTAGTAAAAGCGACGGCTATCAGCCCCAGCATTTT. It encodes CASSKSDGYQPQHF. The full variable domain, completed using reference TRBV19 and TRBJ1-5, is DGGITQSPKYLFRKEGQNVTLSCEQNLNHDAMYWYRQDPGQGLRLIYYSQIVNDFQKGDIAEGYSVSREKKESFPLTVTSAQKNPTAFYLCASSKSDGYQPQHFGDGTRLSIL.

The J gene is TRBJ2-1, the V gene TRBV6-5; 8 nucleotides line up with TRBD2. Germline assignment: CDR1 MNHEY and CDR2 SVGAGI. The CDR3 is 15 residues long. V lost 7 bases and J lost 6; bases outside the gene matches: 11. The CDR3: CASTYSASGSNEQFF. As DNA, the CDR3 is TGTGCCAGCACTTATAGTGCAAGCGGGAGCAATGAGCAGTTCTTC.

In this sample, this clonotype turned up many times. The V and J genes are TRBV2 and TRBJ2-5; D is uncertain. The length of the CDR3 is 13 residues. V lost 6 bases and J 3 bases, leaving 11 bases between the germline ends. Germline CDR1 SNHLY, CDR2 FYNNEI. The chain's CDR3 is CASSRINEETQYF. The CDR3 DNA reads TGTGCCAGCAGCCGTATAAATGAAGAGACCCAGTACTTC.

This chain uses TRBV3-1 with TRBJ1-4, with D unclear. The V end was cut by 0 bases, the J end by 9 bases, with 11 bases between. The CDR3 has 14 amino acids. CDR1 LGHDT and CDR2 YNNKEL come from the germline V gene (reference sequence). For the CDR3, the DNA is TGTGCCAGCAGCCAAGACTATAGGTTCCAAAAACTGTTTTTT. Protein: CASSQDYRFQKLFF.

This clonotype was counted at least ten times. J is TRBJ2-3 and V is TRBV6-1; 12 nucleotides align to TRBD2. The V and J ends lost 2 bases and 5 bases, in that order; junction bases with no gene match: 11. The CDR3 covers 18 residues. The germline V gene has CDR1 MNHNS and CDR2 SASEGT. Written as DNA, the CDR3 is TGTGCCAGCAGTGAATCCCCCCGACTAGCGGGAGCGGGAGATACGCAGTATTTT. Protein: CASSESPRLAGAGDTQYF.

This clonotype has at least ten counts. The V and J genes are TRBV15 and TRBJ2-7; no clear D. The CDR3 sequence is 12 residues long. CDR1 LNHNV and CDR2 YYDKDF come from the germline V gene (reference sequence). V lost 5 bases and J 7 bases, leaving 12 bases between the germline ends. The CDR3 spells CATSDSTWEQYF. The CDR3 bases are TGTGCCACCAGCGACTCAACGTGGGAGCAGTACTTC.

To note about this clonotype: This likely comes from a read error, as the CDR3 has no conserved phenylalanine or tryptophan at its end. This rearrangement joins TRBV6-1 to TRBJ1-2; tentatively, D is TRBD1 (6 bases). Germline loops: CDR1 MNHNS, CDR2 SASEGT. V was clipped by 7 bases and J by 0 bases, with 18 bases between them. This CDR3 contains 16 residues. The CDR3 loop is CASMGTGPPANYGYTL. The CDR3 nucleotides read TGTGCCAGCATGGGAACAGGGCCACCAGCTAACTATGGCTACACCCTC.

This clonotype was seen at least ten times. The chain employs TRBV28 and TRBJ2-7, with 11 positions matching TRBD2. Germline V CDR1 and CDR2: MDHEN, SYDVKM. The ends lost 0 bases at V and 2 bases at J; junction bases unmatched: 3. CDR3 length equals 16 residues. This CDR3 reads CASSLWASGRPYEQYF. Written as DNA, the CDR3 is TGTGCCAGCAGTTTATGGGCTAGCGGGAGGCCCTACGAGCAGTACTTC. The full variable domain, completed using reference TRBV28 and TRBJ2-7, is DVKVTQSSRYLVKRTGEKVFLECVQDMDHENMFWYRQDPGLGLRLIYFSYDVKMKEKGDIPEGYSVSREKKERFSLILESASTNQTSMYLCASSLWASGRPYEQYFGPGTRLTVT.

This clonotype was seen many times. V and J are TRBV14 and TRBJ2-2, with D possibly matching TRBD1 (6 bases). This CDR3 is 16 amino acids long. Germline assignment: CDR1 SGHDN and CDR2 FVKESK. Trimming took off 4 bases at V and 0 bases at J, with 12 bases between the two ends. The CDR3 sequence is CASSPPTGSNTGELFF. The DNA of the CDR3 is TGTGCCAGCAGCCCGCCGACAGGTTCGAACACCGGGGAGCTGTTTTTT.

J is TRBJ1-3 and V is TRBV3-1; possibly TRBD1 for D (5 bases). Deletions cut 0 bases from V and 3 bases from J, with 9 bases between. Looked up from germline, CDR1 is LGHDT and CDR2 is YNNKEL (reference sequence). This CDR3 comprises 15 residues. The CDR3 sequence: CASSQDLGVGNTIYF. In DNA, the CDR3 is TGTGCCAGCAGCCAAGATCTGGGGGTTGGAAACACCATATATTTT.

This clonotype was detected ten times or more. This chain's CDR3 is CASSDPTRSGNEQFF. DNA of the CDR3: TGTGCCAGCAGTGATCCGACTAGATCTGGCAATGAGCAGTTCTTC. The gene calls are TRBV9 and TRBJ2-1, with D possibly TRBD2 on 6 matching bases. The CDR3 sequence is 15 residues long. Trimming stripped 5 bases from V and 6 bases from J, with 18 bases between. The germline gives CDR1 SGDLS, CDR2 YYNGEE.

V usage is TRBV7-9 and J usage is TRBJ1-6, with D uncertain. From germline, CDR1 is SEHNR and CDR2 FQNEAQ (reference sequence). Trimming took 4 bases from V and 3 from J, leaving 13 bases between them. The CDR3 is made up of 16 amino acids. The DNA of the CDR3 is TGTGCCAGCAGCTCCGGTGGGGAAATCTATAATTCACCCCTCCACTTT. This translates into CASSSGGEIYNSPLHF.

Notes on this clonotype: The CDR3 ends on some other residue instead of the conserved phenylalanine or tryptophan, so this is likely a read error. The rearrangement joins TRBV11-2 to TRBJ2-5; D is ambiguous. Germline values: CDR1 SGHAT, CDR2 FQNNGV. This CDR3 region has 13 residues. The ends were cut back, 1 base at V and 3 bases at J, with 6 bases in the middle. CDR3 sequence: CASSLVIKETQYL. DNA of the CDR3: TGTGCCAGCAGCTTAGTGATAAAAGAGACCCAGTACCTC.

This clonotype was seen at least ten times. This chain links TRBV7-2 with TRBJ2-2; 11 nucleotides line up with TRBD1. The length of the CDR3 is 15 residues. Per germline, CDR1 SGHTA and CDR2 FQGNSA. The ends lost 4 bases at V and 7 bases at J; junction bases unmatched: 5. The CDR3, as DNA: TGTGCCAGCAGCTCGGACAGGGGGCTGGGCGGGGAGCTGTTTTTT. Residues: CASSSDRGLGGELFF.